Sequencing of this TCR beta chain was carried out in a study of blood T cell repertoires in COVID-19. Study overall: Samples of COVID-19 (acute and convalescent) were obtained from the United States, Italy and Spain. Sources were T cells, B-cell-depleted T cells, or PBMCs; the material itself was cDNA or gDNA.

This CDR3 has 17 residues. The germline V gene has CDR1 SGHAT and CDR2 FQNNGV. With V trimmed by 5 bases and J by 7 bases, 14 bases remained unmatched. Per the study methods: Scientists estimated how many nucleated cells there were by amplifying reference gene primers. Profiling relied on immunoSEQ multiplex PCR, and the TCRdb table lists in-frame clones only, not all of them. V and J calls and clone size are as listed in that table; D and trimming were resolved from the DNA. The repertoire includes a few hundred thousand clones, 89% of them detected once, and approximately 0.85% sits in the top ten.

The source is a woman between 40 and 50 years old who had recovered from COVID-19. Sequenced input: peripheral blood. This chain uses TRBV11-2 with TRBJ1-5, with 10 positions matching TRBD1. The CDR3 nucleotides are TGTGCCAGCAGCAGAAACTCCGGGACAGGGGTCGGCCAGCCCCAGCATTTT. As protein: CASSRNSGTGVGQPQHF.